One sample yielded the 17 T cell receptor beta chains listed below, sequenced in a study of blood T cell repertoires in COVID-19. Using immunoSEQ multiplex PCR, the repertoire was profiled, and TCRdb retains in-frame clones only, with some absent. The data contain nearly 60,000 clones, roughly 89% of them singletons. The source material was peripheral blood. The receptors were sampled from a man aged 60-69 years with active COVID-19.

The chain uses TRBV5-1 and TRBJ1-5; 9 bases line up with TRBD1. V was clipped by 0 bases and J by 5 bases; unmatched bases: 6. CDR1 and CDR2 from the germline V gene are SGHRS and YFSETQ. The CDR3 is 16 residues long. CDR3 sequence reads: CASSLGGTGGDQPQHF. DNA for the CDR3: TGCGCCAGCAGCTTGGGCGGAACAGGGGGCGATCAGCCCCAGCATTTT.

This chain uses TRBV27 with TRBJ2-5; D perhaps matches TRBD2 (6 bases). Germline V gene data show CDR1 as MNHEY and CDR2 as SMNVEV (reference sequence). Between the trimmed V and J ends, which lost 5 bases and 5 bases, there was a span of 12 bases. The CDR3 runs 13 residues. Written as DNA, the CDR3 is TGTGCCAGCAGTCCCCGTCGGGAGGAGACCCAGTACTTC. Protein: CASSPRREETQYF.

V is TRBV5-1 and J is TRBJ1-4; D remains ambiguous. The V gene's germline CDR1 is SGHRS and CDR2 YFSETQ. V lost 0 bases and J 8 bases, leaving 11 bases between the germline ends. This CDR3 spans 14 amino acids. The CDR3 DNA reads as TGCGCCAGCAGCTTGGGGTTTTCCGAGGAAAAACTGTTTTTT. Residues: CASSLGFSEEKLFF.

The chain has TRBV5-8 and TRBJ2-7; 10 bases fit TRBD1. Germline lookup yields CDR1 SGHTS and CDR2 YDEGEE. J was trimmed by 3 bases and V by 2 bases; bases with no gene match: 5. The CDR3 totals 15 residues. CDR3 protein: CASSFTGTGVYEQYF. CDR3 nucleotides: TGTGCCAGCAGCTTTACCGGGACAGGGGTCTACGAGCAGTACTTC.

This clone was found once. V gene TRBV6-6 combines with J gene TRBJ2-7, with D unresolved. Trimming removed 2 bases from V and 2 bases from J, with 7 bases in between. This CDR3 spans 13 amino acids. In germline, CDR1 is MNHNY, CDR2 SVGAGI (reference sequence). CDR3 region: CASSYGGTYEQYF. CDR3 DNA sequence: TGTGCCAGCAGTTACGGCGGAACCTACGAGCAGTACTTC.

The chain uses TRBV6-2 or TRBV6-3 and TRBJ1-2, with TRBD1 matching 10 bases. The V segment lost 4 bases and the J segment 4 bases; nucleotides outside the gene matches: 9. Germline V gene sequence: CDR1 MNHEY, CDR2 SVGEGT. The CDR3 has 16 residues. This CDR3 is CASSSLGQGGSYGYTF. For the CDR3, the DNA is TGTGCCAGCAGTTCTCTCGGACAGGGGGGCAGCTATGGCTACACCTTC.

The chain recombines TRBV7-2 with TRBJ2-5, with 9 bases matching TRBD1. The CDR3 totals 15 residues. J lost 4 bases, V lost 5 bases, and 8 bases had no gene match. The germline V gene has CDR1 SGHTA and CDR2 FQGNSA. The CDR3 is CASSPGQGGLETQYF. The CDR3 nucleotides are TGTGCCAGCAGCCCGGGACAGGGTGGCCTAGAGACCCAGTACTTC.

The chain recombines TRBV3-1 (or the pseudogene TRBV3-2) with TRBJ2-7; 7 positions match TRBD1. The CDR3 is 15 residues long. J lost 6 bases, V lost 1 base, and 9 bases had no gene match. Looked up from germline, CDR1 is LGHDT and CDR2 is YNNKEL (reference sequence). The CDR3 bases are TGTGCCAGCAGCCAAGGACAGGGCGTGGTAGGCGAGCAGTACTTC. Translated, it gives CASSQGQGVVGEQYF.

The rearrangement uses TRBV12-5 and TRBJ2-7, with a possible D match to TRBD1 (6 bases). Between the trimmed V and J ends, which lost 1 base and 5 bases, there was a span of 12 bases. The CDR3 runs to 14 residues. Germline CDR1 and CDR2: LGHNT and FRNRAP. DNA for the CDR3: TGTGCTAGTGGTTTGGGTACAGGGATCAACGAGCAGTACTTC. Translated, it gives CASGLGTGINEQYF.

The CDR3 spells CASSLYPPAFRQGGMSTEAFF. The CDR3 bases are TGTGCCAGCAGTTTATATCCCCCGGCCTTTCGACAGGGTGGTATGAGCACTGAAGCTTTCTTT. The genes are TRBV27 and TRBJ1-1; 7 bases map to TRBD1. CDR1 MNHEY and CDR2 SMNVEV come from the germline V gene (reference sequence). The CDR3 consists of 21 residues. J was trimmed by 4 bases and V by 1 base; bases with no gene match: 24.

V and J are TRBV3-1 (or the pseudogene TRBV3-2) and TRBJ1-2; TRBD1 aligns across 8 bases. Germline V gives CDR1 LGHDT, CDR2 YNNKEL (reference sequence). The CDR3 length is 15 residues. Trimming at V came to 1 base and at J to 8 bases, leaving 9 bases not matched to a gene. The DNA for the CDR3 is TGTGCCAGCAGCCAAGCCCCCCCAGGGGGCAACGGCTACACCTTC. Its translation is CASSQAPPGGNGYTF.

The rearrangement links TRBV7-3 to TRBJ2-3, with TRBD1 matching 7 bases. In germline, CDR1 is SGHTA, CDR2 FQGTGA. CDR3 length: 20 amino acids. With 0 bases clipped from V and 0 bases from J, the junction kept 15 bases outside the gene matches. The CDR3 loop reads CASSLTFRGRGVHSTDTQYF. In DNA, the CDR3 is TGTGCCAGCAGCTTAACGTTTAGGGGGCGAGGGGTACATAGCACAGATACGCAGTATTTT. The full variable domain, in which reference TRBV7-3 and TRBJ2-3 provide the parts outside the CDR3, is GAGVSQTPSNKVTEKGKYVELRCDPISGHTALYWYRQSLGQGPEFLIYFQGTGAADDSGLPNDRFFAVRPEGSVSTLKIQRTERGDSAVYLCASSLTFRGRGVHSTDTQYFGPGTRLTVL.

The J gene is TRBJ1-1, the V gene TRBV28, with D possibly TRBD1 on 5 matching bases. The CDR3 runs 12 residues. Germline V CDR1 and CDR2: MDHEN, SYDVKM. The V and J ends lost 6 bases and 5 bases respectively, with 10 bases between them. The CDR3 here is CASSQGVTEAFF. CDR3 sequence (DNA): TGTGCCAGCAGCCAGGGTGTGACTGAAGCTTTCTTT.

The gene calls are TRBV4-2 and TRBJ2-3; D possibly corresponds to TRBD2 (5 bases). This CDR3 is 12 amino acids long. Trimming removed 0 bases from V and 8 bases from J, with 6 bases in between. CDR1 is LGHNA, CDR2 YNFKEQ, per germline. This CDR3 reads CASSQDRGTQYF. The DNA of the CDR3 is TGTGCCAGCAGCCAAGATCGGGGTACGCAGTATTTT.

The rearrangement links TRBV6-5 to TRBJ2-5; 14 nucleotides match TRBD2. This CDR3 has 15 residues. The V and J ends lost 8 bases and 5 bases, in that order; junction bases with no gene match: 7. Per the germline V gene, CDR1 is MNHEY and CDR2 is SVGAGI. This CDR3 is CASGPGLAGVETQYF. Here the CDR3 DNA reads TGTGCCAGCGGACCGGGACTAGCGGGGGTGGAGACCCAGTACTTC.

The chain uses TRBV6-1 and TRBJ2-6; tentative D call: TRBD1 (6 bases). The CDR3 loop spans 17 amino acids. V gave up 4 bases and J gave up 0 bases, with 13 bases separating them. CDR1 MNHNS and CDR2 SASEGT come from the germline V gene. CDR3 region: CASSGVDSVSGANVLTF. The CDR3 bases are TGTGCCAGCAGTGGGGTGGACAGCGTCTCTGGGGCCAACGTCCTGACTTTC.

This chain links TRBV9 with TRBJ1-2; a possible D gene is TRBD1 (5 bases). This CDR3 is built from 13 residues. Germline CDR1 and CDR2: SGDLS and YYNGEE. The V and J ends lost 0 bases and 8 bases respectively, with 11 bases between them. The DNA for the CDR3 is TGTGCCAGCAGCGTAGATGCCAGGGAAGGCTACACCTTC. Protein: CASSVDAREGYTF.